The rows below give T cell receptor beta chains drawn from one sample of a study of sequential checkpoint blockade in melanoma. Assay used: immunoSEQ multiplex PCR; TCRdb lists only in-frame clones, some missing. The sample contains fewer than 50,000 clones, more than 70% of which appear only once. The source material was CD8+ T cells sorted from blood (inferred from file names), sampled from a patient given nivolumab and ipilimumab in sequence. Every receptor here comes from a human donor with melanoma. CDR3s include the opening cysteine and the closing phenylalanine or tryptophan. The size field is filled for only some rows; it gives once, few, many or a size class.

CDR3: CASSPHSAGIYGYTF
length: 15
size: few
V: TRBV18

CDR3: CAWTQGAGFDTQYF
length: 14
size: NA
V: TRBV30

CDR3: CASSPTGNTEAFF
length: 13
size: once
V: TRBV27

CDR3: CASSQATHGFFSTDTQYF
length: 18
size: once
V: TRBV27

CDR3: CASTPGTSGILYNEQFF
length: 17
size: once
V: TRBV13

CDR3: CASSLDWSSGNTIYF
length: 15
size: NA
V: TRBV5-4

CDR3: CASSAEGEYTEAFF
length: 14
size: NA
V: TRBV6-1

CDR3: CASSLSGGYSNQPQHF
length: 16
size: NA
V: TRBV27

CDR3: CASSPELAGGRGYEQYF
length: 17
size: NA
V: TRBV9

CDR3: CASSLDRGIDEQYF
length: 14
size: NA
V: TRBV27

CDR3: CASSLQVYEQYF
length: 12
size: NA
V: TRBV7-9

CDR3: CASSEALGTSGRVWSYNEQFF
length: 21
size: NA
V: TRBV2

CDR3: CASSPLSGGLGFNEQFF
length: 17
size: NA
V: TRBV9

CDR3: CASSEGAKDEQYF
length: 13
size: NA
V: TRBV2

CDR3: CASSSPESGGTYEQYF
length: 16
size: NA
V: TRBV7-9

CDR3: CASSGRENGYEQYF
length: 14
size: NA
V: TRBV13

CDR3: CASSSLLAGGTDTQYF
length: 16
size: NA
V: TRBV7-8

CDR3: CASSFGGVGELFF
length: 13
size: NA
V: TRBV7-6

CDR3: CASAPARIQPGANVLTF
length: 17
size: NA
V: TRBV27